This TCR beta chain emerged from a study of T cells after posttransplantation cyclophosphamide. Study-wide points: TRB overlap between skin or GI tissue T cells and blood was limited.

Methotrexate plus calcineurin inhibitor accompanied controls' myeloablative marrow transplants; sampling was 1 year later. On this clone: Antigen specificity is unknown.

The data were produced by immunoSEQ multiplex PCR, yet TCRdb's version contains in-frame clones alone and is incomplete. Of 20,000 to 25,000 clones in the sample, roughly 90% were seen once. Germline V gene lookup returns CDR1 SGDLS and CDR2 YYNGEE. This CDR3 has 16 amino acids. V shed 2 bases, J shed 1 base, and the junction held 8 bases outside the gene matches. V and J are TRBV9 and TRBJ2-7, with 8 bases fitting TRBD2. Sequenced here: PBMCs, sampled after an allogeneic stem cell transplant with a calcineurin inhibitor and methotrexate. The receptor comes from a female patient aged 50-60 years who received an allogeneic stem cell transplant from an unrelated donor, was CMV-positive, and had chronic GVHD only. The T cells may partly be graft donor cells. DNA for the CDR3: TGTGCCAGCAGCGTTGATTCGGCGGGGGGTTCCTACGAGCAGTACTTC. As protein: CASSVDSAGGSYEQYF.